This T cell receptor (beta chain) was identified during a study of T-cell memory formation after mild COVID-19. CDR3 size: 17 residues. After removal of 6 bases from V and 4 bases from J, the junction contained 13 bases not matched to a gene. Germline CDR1 reads SEHNR; CDR2 reads FQNEAQ (reference sequence). General study results and limits: Cross-reactive memory appears to have joined, as suggested by some responding clones showing up in pre-infection memory.

This clonotype was counted between two and nine times. Its antigen is still unknown. TCRdb itself ran the 5' RACE reads through MiXCR, one entry per CDR3 protein. The profile covers about 200,000 distinct CDR3 sequences, with 16% appearing a single time and around 1.9% taken by the ten largest. Specimen: PBMCs or a T cell subset sorted from them (not recorded which). This chain links TRBV7-9 with TRBJ1-2; 11 bases match TRBD1. This clonotype was sampled from an adult woman who had mild COVID-19 (a few samples of this study predate the infection). Cell type and time point are not known. The CDR3 sequence is CASSDRDRGASGYGYTF. The CDR3 nucleotides are TGTGCCAGCAGTGACCGGGACAGGGGGGCCTCAGGCTATGGCTACACCTTC.